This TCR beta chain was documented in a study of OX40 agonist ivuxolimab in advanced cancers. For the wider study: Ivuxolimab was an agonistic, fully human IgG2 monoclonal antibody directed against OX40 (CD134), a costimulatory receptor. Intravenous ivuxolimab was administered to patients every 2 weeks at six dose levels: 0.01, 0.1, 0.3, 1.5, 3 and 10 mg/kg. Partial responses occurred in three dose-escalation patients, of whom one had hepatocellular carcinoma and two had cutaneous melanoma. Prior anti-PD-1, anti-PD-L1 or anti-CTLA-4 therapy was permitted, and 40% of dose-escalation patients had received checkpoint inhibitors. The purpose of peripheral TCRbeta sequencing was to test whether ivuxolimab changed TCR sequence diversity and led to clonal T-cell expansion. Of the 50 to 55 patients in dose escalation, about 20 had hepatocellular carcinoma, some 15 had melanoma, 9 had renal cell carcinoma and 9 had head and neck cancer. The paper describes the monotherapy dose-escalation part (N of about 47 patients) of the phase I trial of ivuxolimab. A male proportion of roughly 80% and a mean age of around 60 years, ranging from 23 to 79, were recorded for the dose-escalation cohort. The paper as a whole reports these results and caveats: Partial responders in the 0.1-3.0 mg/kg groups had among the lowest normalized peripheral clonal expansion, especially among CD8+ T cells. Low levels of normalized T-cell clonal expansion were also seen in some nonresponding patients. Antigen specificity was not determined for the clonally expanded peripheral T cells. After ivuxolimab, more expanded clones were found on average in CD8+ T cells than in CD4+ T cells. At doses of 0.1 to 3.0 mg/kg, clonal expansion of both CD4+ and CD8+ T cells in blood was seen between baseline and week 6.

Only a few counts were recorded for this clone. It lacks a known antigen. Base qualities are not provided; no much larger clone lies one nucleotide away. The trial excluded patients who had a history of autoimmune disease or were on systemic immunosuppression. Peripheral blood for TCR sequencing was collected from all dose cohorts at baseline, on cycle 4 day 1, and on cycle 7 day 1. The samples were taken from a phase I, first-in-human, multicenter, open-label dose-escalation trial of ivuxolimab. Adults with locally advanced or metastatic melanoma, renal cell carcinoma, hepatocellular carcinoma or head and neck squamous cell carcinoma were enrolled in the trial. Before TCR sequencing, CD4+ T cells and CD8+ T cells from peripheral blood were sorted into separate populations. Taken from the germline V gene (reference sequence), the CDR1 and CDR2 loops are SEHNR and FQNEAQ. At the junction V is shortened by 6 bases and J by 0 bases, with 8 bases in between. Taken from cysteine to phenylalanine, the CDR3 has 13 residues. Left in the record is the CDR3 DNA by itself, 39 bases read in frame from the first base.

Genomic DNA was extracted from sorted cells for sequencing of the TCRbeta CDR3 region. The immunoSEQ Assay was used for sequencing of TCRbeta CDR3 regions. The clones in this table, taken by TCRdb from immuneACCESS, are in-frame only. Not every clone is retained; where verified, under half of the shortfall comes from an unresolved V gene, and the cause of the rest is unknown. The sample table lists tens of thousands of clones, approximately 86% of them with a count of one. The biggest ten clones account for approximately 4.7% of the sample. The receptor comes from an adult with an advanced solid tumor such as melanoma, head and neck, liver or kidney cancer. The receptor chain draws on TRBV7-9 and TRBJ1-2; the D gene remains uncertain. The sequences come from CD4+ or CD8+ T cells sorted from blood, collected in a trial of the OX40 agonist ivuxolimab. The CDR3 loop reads CASSQGPNYGYTF. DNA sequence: TGTGCCAGCAGTCAAGGTCCTAACTATGGCTACACCTTC.